The sequence of this T cell receptor beta chain was determined in a study of cytomegalovirus exposure and HLA in healthy donors. Study results and limitations: The sole available immune exposure information was CMV serostatus. TCR beta chain V- and J-gene trimming was linked, in a later analysis, to a missense variant in DCLRE1C.

Of note for this clone: Its antigen is currently unknown.

V gave up 5 bases and J gave up 6 bases, with 14 bases separating them. Germline V lookup: CDR1 SGHRS, CDR2 YFSETQ. The CDR3 sequence is 13 residues long. 60 Vbeta and 13 Jbeta primers were used in PCR. Sequenced by immunoSEQ multiplex PCR; TCRdb stores in-frame clones only, minus some. The data contain 30,000 to 40,000 clones, roughly 69% of them seen just once; the ten biggest clones take up roughly 20%. The chain carries TRBV5-1 and TRBJ1-1; D is uncertain. This TCR was recovered from a man between 45 and 60 years old in good health and CMV-seropositive. Sequencing used PBMCs. The CDR3 loop reads CASSSDGGAEAFF. DNA for the CDR3: TGCGCCAGCAGTTCGGACGGCGGGGCTGAAGCTTTCTTT.